A selection of T cell receptor beta chains follows, all from one sample in a study of T cell responses to AZD1222 COVID-19 vaccine. Sequencing used immunoSEQ multiplex PCR; TCRdb keeps in-frame clones, though not all of them. Among some 120,000 clones listed, 88% were seen once. This sample comprised peripheral blood, obtained on day 0 of AZD1222 vaccination. These receptors all stem from an adult in good health. Each CDR3 is given with its conserved first and last residue. D genes are given only for firm matches. A row's size may be missing; if present it is once, few, many or a size class.

cdr3_nt	cdr3_aa	v_call	j_call	d_call	clone_size
TGTGCCAGCAGGGAGGGGGCAGGACTACTCTACGAGCAGTACTTC	CASREGAGLLYEQYF	TRBV2	TRBJ2-7	.	.
TGTGCCACCAGTGATAGGGACAGGGGGCGCGCAGATACGCAGTATTTT	CATSDRDRGRADTQYF	TRBV24-1	TRBJ2-3	TRBD1	.
TGTGCCACCAGTGATTCATACAGGGGGCCAACGGGAGAGACCCAGTACTTC	CATSDSYRGPTGETQYF	TRBV24-1	TRBJ2-5	TRBD1	once
TGTGCCAGCATCTGGGGCGTGACCCAGTACTTC	CASIWGVTQYF	TRBV6-5	TRBJ2-5	.	once
TGTGCCAGCAGCCTCCAGGACACTGAAGCTTTCTTT	CASSLQDTEAFF	TRBV28	TRBJ1-1	.	once
TGCGCCAGCAGCTTCGGTTCTGATTCACCCCTCCACTTT	CASSFGSDSPLHF	TRBV5-1	TRBJ1-6	.	.
TGTGCCAGCAGCCAGGGGGGCTCCGAGACTACTAATTCACCCCTCCACTTT	CASSQGGSETTNSPLHF	TRBV4-2	TRBJ1-6	.	.
TGTGCCAGCAGCTTAACTAGCGGGCACTACGAGCAGTACTTC	CASSLTSGHYEQYF	TRBV7-2	TRBJ2-7	TRBD2	.
TGTGCCAGCAGTTTACTACACTACGAGCAGTACTTC	CASSLLHYEQYF	TRBV6-2/TRBV6-3	TRBJ2-7	.	.
TGCGCCAGCAGCTTGTTTTGGGACGCTAACACCGGGGAGCTGTTTTTT	CASSLFWDANTGELFF	TRBV5-1	TRBJ2-2	.	.
TGTGCCAGCAGCGTCCCGGGACAGCCTGAAGCTTTCTTT	CASSVPGQPEAFF	TRBV9	TRBJ1-1	TRBD1	few
TGTGCCAGCTCACCTCGGACAGGGGGCGCGGCTGAAGCTTTCTTT	CASSPRTGGAAEAFF	TRBV18	TRBJ1-1	TRBD1	.
TGTGCCAGCAGCTTCTTTTTGTCGACGGGCTTGGATGAGCAGTTCTTC	CASSFFLSTGLDEQFF	TRBV7-9	TRBJ2-1	.	.
TGTGCCAGCAGCTTGTCAAAGGACGGCGTCAGGACCTTC	CASSLSKDGVRTF	TRBV7-3	TRBJ1-2	.	.
TGCGCCAGCAGCCAAGAAGACAGGCCCCAACTTGGCTACACCTTC	CASSQEDRPQLGYTF	TRBV4-1	TRBJ1-2	.	once
TGTGCCAGCAGTTGGGGGGCGAACACTGAAGCTTTCTTT	CASSWGANTEAFF	TRBV12-3/TRBV12-4	TRBJ1-1	.	.
TGTGCCAGCAGCCTAACATGGACTGAAGCTTTCTTT	CASSLTWTEAFF	TRBV7-8	TRBJ1-1	.	.
TGTGCCAGCAGTAGAGCAGGTGGAAACACCATATATTTT	CASSRAGGNTIYF	TRBV27	TRBJ1-3	.	once
TGTGCCAGCAGCCAAGAAGGGGCGGCTGAAGCTTTCTTT	CASSQEGAAEAFF	TRBV4-2	TRBJ1-1	.	.
TGTGCCAGCATCGAAGCGGGGAAAGAGACCCAGTACTTC	CASIEAGKETQYF	TRBV28	TRBJ2-5	TRBD2	.
TGCGCCAGCAGTACTACCTCGGGAAAGAACACTGAAGCTTTCTTT	CASSTTSGKNTEAFF	TRBV4-3	TRBJ1-1	.	.
TGTGCCAGCAGAAGACCGGGACAGGGGGGCGAGCAGTACTTC	CASRRPGQGGEQYF	TRBV28	TRBJ2-7	TRBD1	.
TGTGCCAGCAGCGTAGTTGGGGACCTGAACACTGAAGCTTTCTTT	CASSVVGDLNTEAFF	TRBV9	TRBJ1-1	.	.
TGTGCCAGCAGTTACTCGTGGGGGACCTATGGCTACACCTTC	CASSYSWGTYGYTF	TRBV6-5	TRBJ1-2	.	.
TGTGCCAGTAGTAATCGGTATGGCTACACCTTC	CASSNRYGYTF	TRBV19	TRBJ1-2	.	.
TGTGCCAGCTCACCACTGGACTCCTACGAGCAGTACTTC	CASSPLDSYEQYF	TRBV18	TRBJ2-7	.	.
TGTGCCAGCAGCTTGGCACTAGCGGGGTTCACAGATACGCAGTATTTT	CASSLALAGFTDTQYF	TRBV5-6	TRBJ2-3	TRBD2	.
TGCAGCGTTGAAGTGGGTGCAGGGAAAGAGACCCAGTACTTC	CSVEVGAGKETQYF	TRBV29-1	TRBJ2-5	.	.
TGTGCCAGCGCCCGGGCGCCCCCTCCCTCTGCGCGTGAGCAGTTCTTC	CASARAPPPSAREQFF	TRBV19	TRBJ2-1	.	.
TGTGCCAGCAGTGCGGTGGGACTAGCGGGAGGTGGGATTGAGCAGTTCTTC	CASSAVGLAGGGIEQFF	TRBV2	TRBJ2-1	TRBD2	.
TGTGCCAGCACTACAGGGGGACATGGCTACACCTTC	CASTTGGHGYTF	TRBV27	TRBJ1-2	TRBD1	.
TGTGCCAGCAGAATGACTAGCAGGAACACCGGGGAGCTGTTTTTT	CASRMTSRNTGELFF	TRBV6-5	TRBJ2-2	TRBD2	.
TGCGCCAGCAGCCAAGATTTCGGGCTCCTGGGGGAGACCCAGTACTTC	CASSQDFGLLGETQYF	TRBV4-1	TRBJ2-5	.	.
TGTGCCAGCAGCCCTCTGGACCAGCCCCAGCATTTT	CASSPLDQPQHF	TRBV7-8	TRBJ1-5	.	.
TGTGCAAGCACAGAAACGAACACCGGGGAGCTGTTTTTT	CASTETNTGELFF	TRBV6-5	TRBJ2-2	.	.
TGTGCCAGCAGCGTAGCGGGACTAGCCTACAATGAGCAGTTCTTC	CASSVAGLAYNEQFF	TRBV9	TRBJ2-1	TRBD2	.
TGCAGCGTTGAGTCTACTGAAGCTTTCTTT	CSVESTEAFF	TRBV29-1	TRBJ1-1	.	.
TGCGCCAGCAGCCAAGGGACGACAGGGGGTGCGTATTCACCCCTCCACTTT	CASSQGTTGGAYSPLHF	TRBV4-3	TRBJ1-6	TRBD1	.
TGTGCCACCAGTGATACAGACACTGAAGCTTTCTTT	CATSDTDTEAFF	TRBV24-1	TRBJ1-1	.	.
TGTGCCAGCAGTCCGCTGGTGGAGCAGTTCTTC	CASSPLVEQFF	TRBV12-3/TRBV12-4	TRBJ2-1	.	few
TGTGCCAGCAGTTTTCTTCGGGGTAGCAATGAAAAACTGTTTTTT	CASSFLRGSNEKLFF	TRBV28	TRBJ1-4	.	.
TGTGCCACCAGCACAAACAGGGACGCGAACACCGGGGAGCTGTTTTTT	CATSTNRDANTGELFF	TRBV15	TRBJ2-2	.	once
TGTGCCAGCAGCACCCAGGGGCTTGAGCAGTACTTC	CASSTQGLEQYF	TRBV25-1	TRBJ2-7	.	.
TGTGCCCCCCGGGCTCTTGGAAACACCATATATTTT	CAPRALGNTIYF	TRBV7-9	TRBJ1-3	.	.
TGCAGCGTTGAGCGGACAGGGGTCTCCTACAATGAGCAGTTCTTC	CSVERTGVSYNEQFF	TRBV29-1	TRBJ2-1	TRBD1	once
TGTGCCAGCAGTTTAACACTACTAGCGGGAGGGTACGAGCAGTACTTC	CASSLTLLAGGYEQYF	TRBV27	TRBJ2-7	TRBD2	.
TGTGCCAGCAGTGAATATAGGGGAAATGAGCAGTTCTTC	CASSEYRGNEQFF	TRBV25-1	TRBJ2-1	.	.
TGTGCCAGCAGCCTTAGCGGGGGCGGGGAGACCCAGTACTTC	CASSLSGGGETQYF	TRBV5-4	TRBJ2-5	TRBD2	.
TGTGCCAGCACCCGATTTGACCCGAGGACAGATACGCAGTATTTT	CASTRFDPRTDTQYF	TRBV5-5	TRBJ2-3	.	.
TGCGCCAGCAGCCAAGCGATAAGCTATGGCTACACCTTC	CASSQAISYGYTF	TRBV4-3	TRBJ1-2	.	.
TGTGCCAGCAGTTACGGACAGGAAAACAATGAGCAGTTCTTC	CASSYGQENNEQFF	TRBV6-2/TRBV6-3	TRBJ2-1	TRBD1	.
TGTGCCAGCAGCCTCAGGGTGAACACTGAAGCTTTCTTT	CASSLRVNTEAFF	TRBV5-5	TRBJ1-1	.	medium-sized
TGTGCCAGCAGTCCTGTGCCAGGTTCCTACAATGAGCAGTTCTTC	CASSPVPGSYNEQFF	TRBV27	TRBJ2-1	.	.
TGCGCCAGCGGGGGACAGCCCGGAAACACTGAAGCTTTCTTT	CASGGQPGNTEAFF	TRBV5-1	TRBJ1-1	TRBD1	.
TGTGCCAGTAGTATAGATCCCGGACCGAGGAATGAAAAACTGTTTTTT	CASSIDPGPRNEKLFF	TRBV19	TRBJ1-4	.	few